The 28 T cell receptor beta chains below all came from one sample that was sequenced in a study of blood T cells in healthy people across ages. Primers used in a second PCR of about 6 to 11 cycles were a sample-barcoded 5' primer and a J-beta primer mix. TCRdb re-called the 5' RACE reads through MiXCR, storing one row per CDR3 protein. This table holds around 500,000 distinct CDR3 sequences, over 25% found once. These same data were also listed under a study on T cells of mothers and their children.

The source material was blood. These receptors originate from a boy under 10 years old in good health.

This clonotype was found a few times. J is TRBJ2-7 and V is TRBV18; D gene ambiguous. This CDR3 contains 12 residues. Germline assignment: CDR1 KGHSH and CDR2 LQKENI. The V gene lost 5 bases and the J gene lost 3 bases, with 8 bases spanning the gap. The CDR3 sequence is CASSAEVYEQYF. The CDR3 region has the DNA TGTGCCAGCTCAGCCGAAGTCTACGAGCAGTACTTC.

The chain joins TRBV6-6 to TRBJ1-5; the D is unclear. Trimming took off 2 bases at V and 0 bases at J, with 11 bases between the two ends. The CDR3 is made up of 16 amino acids. Germline lookup yields CDR1 MNHNY and CDR2 SVGAGI (reference sequence). The CDR3 DNA follows: TGTGCCAGCAGTTACAACCCGTACAGTAGCAATCAGCCCCAGCATTTT. The encoded protein is CASSYNPYSSNQPQHF.

The CDR3 DNA reads TGTGCCAGCTCACTGACGGAGGGGTGGAGCGAGCAGTACTTC. Translating gives CASSLTEGWSEQYF. V and J are TRBV11-2 and TRBJ2-5; a possible D gene is TRBD2 (6 bases). The J call may not be correct, given that the DNA end is closer to TRBJ2-7. The CDR3 extends over 14 amino acids. Germline CDR1 SGHAT, CDR2 FQNNGV.

The table lists this clonotype with a few counts. The chain recombines TRBV5-5 with TRBJ2-5; D ambiguous. There are 13 residues in the CDR3. Trimming cost V 2 bases and J 3 bases, with 8 bases left between them. Germline values: CDR1 SGHKS, CDR2 YYEKEE (reference sequence). The CDR3 nucleotides are TGTGCCAGCAGCTTTAGCAGCGAAGAGACCCAGTACTTC. Residues: CASSFSSEETQYF.

This clonotype has a handful of counts. The chain has TRBV4-3 and TRBJ1-2; a possible D gene is TRBD1 (5 bases). Trimming cost V 0 bases and J 6 bases, with 11 bases left between them. Germline CDR1 is LGHNA and CDR2 is YSLEER. The CDR3 runs 14 residues. The CDR3 spells CASSQEAGLNGYTF. DNA for the CDR3: TGCGCCAGCAGCCAAGAGGCAGGGTTGAATGGCTACACCTTC.

V usage is TRBV9 and J usage is TRBJ1-2; D is undetermined. The CDR3 extends over 14 amino acids. Germline assignment: CDR1 SGDLS and CDR2 YYNGEE. The V gene lost 4 bases and the J gene lost 3 bases, with 13 bases spanning the gap. The CDR3 DNA reads TGTGCCAGCAGCCCCCGGGAAGGGCACTATGGCTACACCTTC. This gives the protein CASSPREGHYGYTF.

The chain employs TRBV27 and TRBJ1-4; D is unresolved. The germline gives CDR1 MNHEY, CDR2 SMNVEV (reference sequence). CDR3 length equals 16 residues. V dropped 4 bases and J dropped 0 bases, with 12 bases sitting between them. The CDR3 loop is CASSSRTASTNEKLFF. The DNA for the CDR3 is TGTGCCAGCAGTTCCCGGACGGCTTCAACTAATGAAAAACTGTTTTTT.

The sample holds a few counts of this clonotype. This rearrangement joins TRBV27 to TRBJ2-7, with TRBD1 matching over 7 bases. The trim removed 1 base at V and 5 bases at J, leaving 11 bases unmatched. Germline V CDR1 and CDR2: MNHEY, SMNVEV (reference sequence). This CDR3 is 16 amino acids long. CDR3 DNA sequence: TGTGCCAGCAGTTTATTAAGGGAGACAGGGTCAAACGAGCAGTACTTC. It translates to CASSLLRETGSNEQYF.

V gene TRBV27 combines with J gene TRBJ2-5, with D possibly matching TRBD1 (6 bases). V dropped 4 bases and J dropped 1 base, with 10 bases sitting between them. Germline assignment: CDR1 MNHEY and CDR2 SMNVEV (reference sequence). CDR3 length: 14 residues. The CDR3 protein is CASSSTGLQETQYF. CDR3 in DNA: TGTGCCAGCAGTTCCACAGGGCTCCAAGAGACCCAGTACTTC.

The J gene is TRBJ2-3, the V gene TRBV21-1; the table's D gene call, TRBD2, was not cross checked with the DNA. TRBV21-1 is designated a pseudogene. The CDR3 is 20 residues long. CDR3 DNA sequence: TGTGCCAGCAGCAATCCCCCTAGCGGGAAGGACAAGTCAAGCACAGATACGCAGTATTTT. Translated: CASSNPPSGKDKSSTDTQYF.

The chain combines TRBV20-1 with TRBJ2-7; D gene ambiguous. Trimming left V 3 bases short and J 0 bases short, with 12 bases between. The CDR3 consists of 14 residues. CDR1 and CDR2 from the germline V gene are DFQATT and SNEGSKA (reference sequence). CDR3 amino acids: CSASSSAFSYEQYF. The CDR3 DNA reads as TGCAGTGCTAGCAGTTCAGCCTTCTCCTACGAGCAGTACTTC.

The rearrangement links TRBV7-9 to TRBJ2-1; 11 bases map to TRBD2. The CDR3 is 17 amino acids. The germline CDR1 and CDR2 sequences are SEHNR and FQNEAQ (reference sequence). V shed 5 bases, J shed 0 bases, and the junction held 6 bases outside the gene matches. CDR3 in DNA: TGTGCCAGCAGCCGGTTAGCGGGAGGGGGCTCCTACAATGAGCAGTTCTTC. Amino acids: CASSRLAGGGSYNEQFF.

This chain connects TRBV20-1 to TRBJ2-1, with D perhaps assigned TRBD1 or TRBD2 (6 bases each). Germline V gene sequence: CDR1 DFQATT, CDR2 SNEGSKA (reference sequence). There are 16 residues in the CDR3. With 0 bases removed from V and 0 bases from J, the gap between germline ends came to 12 bases. CDR3 coding DNA: TGCAGTGCTAGAGATATCGCGGGACACTCCTACAATGAGCAGTTCTTC. Its translation: CSARDIAGHSYNEQFF.

This clonotype was found a few times. The chain joins TRBV9 to TRBJ2-3; D might be TRBD1 (5 bases). The CDR3 runs 13 residues. The germline CDR1 and CDR2 sequences are SGDLS and YYNGEE. The germline V and J ends were trimmed by 4 bases and 3 bases, with 9 bases remaining between them. CDR3 nucleotide sequence: TGTGCCAGCAGCTTGAAGGGGACAGATACGCAGTATTTT. It is translated as CASSLKGTDTQYF.

The J gene is TRBJ1-5, the V gene TRBV4-3, with 11 bases that match TRBD1. Germline V gene lookup returns CDR1 LGHNA and CDR2 YSLEER. The CDR3 has 17 residues. The ends lost 4 bases at V and 6 bases at J; junction bases unmatched: 11. The CDR3 sequence is CASSPGILGTGGQPQHF. As DNA, the CDR3 is TGCGCCAGCAGCCCAGGTATCCTGGGGACAGGGGGTCAGCCCCAGCATTTT.

The chain recombines TRBV7-9 with TRBJ2-7, with D unresolved. Trimming shortened V by 3 bases and J by 7 bases, and 22 bases separated the two germline ends. CDR3 size: 16 residues. CDR1 and CDR2 (germline): SEHNR, FQNEAQ (reference sequence). CDR3: CASSLDGPPWSREQYF. The CDR3 region has the DNA TGTGCCAGCAGCTTGGACGGGCCCCCCTGGTCGCGAGAGCAGTACTTC. The variable domain in full, completed from reference TRBV7-9 and TRBJ2-7, reads DTGVSQNPRHKITKRGQNVTFRCDPISEHNRLYWYRQTLGQGPEFLTYFQNEAQLEKSRLLSDRFSAERPKGSFSTLEIQRTEQGDSAMYLCASSLDGPPWSREQYFGPGTRLTVT.

The sample holds a few counts of this clonotype. The rearrangement links TRBV10-3 to TRBJ2-3; 9 nucleotides agree with TRBD2. The CDR3 loop spans 16 amino acids. The V segment lost 3 bases and the J segment 2 bases; nucleotides outside the gene matches: 6. Germline CDR1 ENHRY, CDR2 SYGVKD. CDR3 DNA: TGTGCCATCAGTGACTCCAGACTAGCGGTCACAGATACGCAGTATTTT. Protein product: CAISDSRLAVTDTQYF.

This clonotype was seen more than once but under ten times. This chain connects TRBV19 to TRBJ1-2; no clear D. The germline V and J ends were trimmed by 5 bases and 0 bases, with 7 bases remaining between them. This CDR3 has 13 residues. The germline V gene has CDR1 LNHDA and CDR2 SQIVND (reference sequence). CDR3 nucleotide sequence: TGTGCCAGTAGTTTCCAGCCTAACTATGGCTACACCTTC. Amino acid sequence: CASSFQPNYGYTF. The full variable domain, rest sourced from reference TRBV19 and TRBJ1-2, is DGGITQSPKYLFRKEGQNVTLSCEQNLNHDAMYWYRQDPGQGLRLIYYSQIVNDFQKGDIAEGYSVSREKKESFPLTVTSAQKNPTAFYLCASSFQPNYGYTFGSGTRLTVV.

This clonotype came up a few times. The junction differs from germline at one of its ends, possibly a read error. The chain carries TRBV2 and TRBJ2-5; a weak D match, TRBD2 (6 bases). TRBJ2-7 matches the DNA end more closely, so the J call is doubtful. This CDR3 spans 17 amino acids. The germline V gene has CDR1 SNHLY and CDR2 FYNNEI. CDR3 region: CVSSEGWGDSYTYEQYF. As DNA, the CDR3 is TGTGTCAGCAGTGAAGGGTGGGGGGATTCCTACACCTACGAGCAGTACTTC.

The chain recombines TRBV5-1 with TRBJ1-2; 7 bases match TRBD1. V was clipped by 2 bases and J by 1 base; unmatched bases: 5. There are 15 residues in the CDR3. CDR1 SGHRS and CDR2 YFSETQ come from the germline V gene. CDR3 DNA sequence: TGCGCCAGCAGCTTACAGGGGTGGGATAACTATGGCTACACCTTC. This encodes CASSLQGWDNYGYTF.

V usage is TRBV5-1 and J usage is TRBJ2-3; possible D gene TRBD1, 6 bases. Germline V gives CDR1 SGHRS, CDR2 YFSETQ. This CDR3 spans 14 amino acids. Trimming shortened V by 1 base and J by 4 bases, and 10 bases separated the two germline ends. The CDR3 DNA reads as TGCGCCAGCAGCTTGCAGGACAGCTCAGATACGCAGTATTTT. It specifies CASSLQDSSDTQYF.

This clonotype showed up just a few times. J is TRBJ1-3 and V is TRBV10-3, with unresolved D. CDR1 and CDR2 from the germline V gene are ENHRY and SYGVKD. The CDR3 is 14 amino acids. V gave up 6 bases and J gave up 1 base, with 10 bases separating them. The CDR3 DNA reads TGTGCCATCAGCACCGACATATCTGGAAACACCATATATTTT. Protein sequence: CAISTDISGNTIYF.

This clonotype was observed a handful of times. The genes are TRBV2 and TRBJ2-1; D might be TRBD1 or TRBD2, each matching 5 bases. Germline V gives CDR1 SNHLY, CDR2 FYNNEI. The CDR3 has 14 residues. V lost 8 bases and J lost 8, with 19 bases in between. The CDR3 nucleotides are TGTGCCAGCCCCCGGGACCGGTATGGGGATGAGCAGTTCTTC. Protein product: CASPRDRYGDEQFF.

A few counts support this clonotype. The chain uses TRBV2 and TRBJ2-5; D unresolved. Per germline, CDR1 SNHLY and CDR2 FYNNEI. V was shortened by 5 bases and J by 2 bases, with 9 bases between the two germline ends. The CDR3 has 13 residues. CDR3 region: CASSKTQQETQYF. In DNA form, the CDR3 reads TGTGCCAGCAGTAAGACACAGCAAGAGACCCAGTACTTC.

The CDR3 is CASSLGGRGDEQYF. DNA of the CDR3: TGTGCCAGCAGCTTAGGCGGACGGGGGGACGAGCAGTACTTC. The gene calls are TRBV11-2 and TRBJ2-7, with 7 positions matching TRBD2. Unmatched junction bases numbered 5, after V lost 1 base and J lost 5 bases. The CDR3 is 14 residues long. The germline CDR1 and CDR2 sequences are SGHAT and FQNNGV.

This chain joins TRBV7-9 and TRBJ2-5; D gene unclear. Per germline, CDR1 SEHNR and CDR2 FQNEAQ (reference sequence). The CDR3 is 16 residues long. V shed 6 bases and J shed 1 base, with 18 bases lying between them. CDR3 sequence: CASSLGWVGTQETQYF. In DNA, the CDR3 is TGTGCCAGCAGTCTTGGATGGGTGGGAACCCAAGAGACCCAGTACTTC.

The chain has TRBV25-1 and TRBJ2-2, with 10 bases fitting TRBD2. The CDR3 has 17 amino acids. Trimming removed 3 bases from V and 0 bases from J; junction bases left unmatched: 4. Germline lookup yields CDR1 MGHDK and CDR2 SYGVNS. CDR3 sequence: CASSDTSGASNTGELFF. The DNA for the CDR3 is TGTGCCAGCAGTGATACTAGCGGGGCCTCGAACACCGGGGAGCTGTTTTTT.

This clonotype was counted a few times. V usage is TRBV11-1 and J usage is TRBJ2-4; possible D gene TRBD2, 6 bases. Per germline, CDR1 SGHAT and CDR2 FQDESV (reference sequence). With 4 bases removed from V and 3 bases from J, the gap between germline ends came to 13 bases. CDR3 size: 15 residues. CDR3 loop: CASSYGTLLKNIQYF. The DNA of the CDR3 is TGTGCCAGCAGCTACGGGACTCTCCTCAAAAACATTCAGTACTTC. Combining the CDR3 with reference TRBV11-1 and TRBJ2-4 gives the whole variable domain EAEVAQSPRYKITEKSQAVAFWCDPISGHATLYWYRQILGQGPELLVQFQDESVVDDSQLPKDRFSAERLKGVDSTLKIQPAELGDSAMYLCASSYGTLLKNIQYFGAGTRLSVL.